These T cell receptor beta chains were read from a single sample in a study of blood T cell repertoires in COVID-19. Sequenced by immunoSEQ multiplex PCR; TCRdb stores in-frame clones only, minus some. This table has 200,000 to 300,000 clones, about 82% appearing once. The sample consisted of peripheral blood. The receptors stem from a woman aged 80 or over with COVID-19, enrolled during active disease. CDR3s include the opening cysteine and the closing phenylalanine or tryptophan. D genes are given only for firm matches. Clone size, where shown, is once, few, many, or a class for clones that have expanded.

size,J,V,length,D,DNA,CDR3
-,TRBJ1-2,TRBV5-4,14,TRBD1,TGTGCCAGCAGCTCAGGGGGATTGGACTATGGCTACACCTTC,CASSSGGLDYGYTF
-,TRBJ2-1,TRBV7-7,15,TRBD1,TGTGCCAGCAGCGCCGGACAGGGCGGCGACAATGAGCAGTTCTTC,CASSAGQGGDNEQFF
-,TRBJ1-1,TRBV9,15,TRBD1,TGTGCCAGCAGCATTGGACAGGTATTGAACACTGAAGCTTTCTTT,CASSIGQVLNTEAFF
-,TRBJ2-3,TRBV5-1,14,TRBD2,TGCGCCAGCAGGCCTAGCGGAATCACAGATACGCAGTATTTT,CASRPSGITDTQYF
-,TRBJ1-2,TRBV7-6,20,TRBD1,TGTGCCAGCAGCCTGCCGACAGGGGGAGAATTGTGGATGACTAACTATGGCTACACCTTC,CASSLPTGGELWMTNYGYTF
-,TRBJ1-1,TRBV19,15,TRBD1,TGTGCCAGTAGTATAGCCCAATTGGGCAGGGGGATAGCTTTCTTT,CASSIAQLGRGIAFF
-,TRBJ1-2,TRBV27,12,-,TGTGCCAGCAGTAGACAGGCGGGCGGCTACACCTTC,CASSRQAGGYTF
-,TRBJ2-1,TRBV6-1,16,TRBD1,TGTGCCAGCAGTGCCCTGGGACAGGGGCCGTACATACGGCAGTTCTTC,CASSALGQGPYIRQFF
-,TRBJ2-5,TRBV7-2,16,TRBD2,TGTGCCAGCAGCTTGTCTAGCGGGGGGGCCCGGGAGACCCAGTACTTC,CASSLSSGGARETQYF
-,TRBJ2-3,TRBV7-2,16,TRBD2,TGTGCCAGCAGCCCTCTGGGACTACCCGCGGCAGATACGCAGTATTTT,CASSPLGLPAADTQYF
-,TRBJ1-2,TRBV9,13,-,TGTGCCAGCAGCGTAGTTGATCGGTATGGCTACACCTTC,CASSVVDRYGYTF
-,TRBJ1-1,TRBV19,13,-,TGTGCCAGTAGGCATGATCGTGGGGGGGGTGCTTTCTTT,CASRHDRGGGAFF
once,TRBJ1-6,TRBV2,14,-,TGTGCCAGCAGCCCCGATAGAAGAGGTTCACCCCTCCACTTT,CASSPDRRGSPLHF
-,TRBJ1-1,TRBV18,18,TRBD1,TGTGCCAGCTCACCGATGAGACCGGGGACAGGGGGAAGCACTGAAGCTTTCTTT,CASSPMRPGTGGSTEAFF
-,TRBJ1-2,TRBV28,14,TRBD1,TGTGCCAGCAGTTCGCCTAGACAGGGCAGAGGCTACACCTTC,CASSSPRQGRGYTF
once,TRBJ1-1,TRBV5-1,14,-,TGCGCCAGCAAGCCGACAGGAGGGAACACTGAAGCTTTCTTT,CASKPTGGNTEAFF
-,TRBJ1-1,TRBV5-8,14,TRBD1,TGTGCCAGCAGCTCGGGACAGTTGTGGACTGAAGCTTTCTTT,CASSSGQLWTEAFF
-,TRBJ1-1,TRBV7-2,13,-,TGTGCCAGCAGCATTAGCGAAGACACTGAAGCTTTCTTT,CASSISEDTEAFF
few,TRBJ2-2,TRBV6-6,14,-,TGTGCCAGCAAGGGGGGGCATTTTGCCGGGGAGCTGTTTTTT,CASKGGHFAGELFF
-,TRBJ1-5,TRBV19,15,-,TGTGCCAGTAATACACTGGGGGGGAGCAATCAGCCCCAGCATTTT,CASNTLGGSNQPQHF
-,TRBJ2-2,TRBV7-6,18,TRBD2,TGTGCCAGCAGCCCCTCGGGGGGCGGGGGGGCTCGCACCGGGGAGCTGTTTTTT,CASSPSGGGGARTGELFF
-,TRBJ2-3,TRBV7-6,16,TRBD2,TGTGCCAGCAGCTTAGGACTAGCGGGGGGGCAAGATACGCAGTATTTT,CASSLGLAGGQDTQYF
-,TRBJ1-1,TRBV9,14,-,TGTGCCAGCAGCGCTCCTGGAGGGAACACTGAAGCTTTCTTT,CASSAPGGNTEAFF
-,TRBJ2-5,TRBV7-2,14,-,TGTGCCAGCAGCCCCCCCGGGGTCCGGGAGACCCAGTACTTC,CASSPPGVRETQYF
once,TRBJ1-3,TRBV5-6,14,-,TGTGCCAGTCGAACGGGACACTTGGGAAACACCATATATTTT,CASRTGHLGNTIYF
-,TRBJ1-6,TRBV9,16,TRBD1,TGTGCCAGCAGCGTCACTACCCAGGGGGGAAATTCACCCCTCCACTTT,CASSVTTQGGNSPLHF
-,TRBJ1-2,TRBV6-2/TRBV6-3,14,TRBD1,TGTGCCAGCAGTTACTCGACAGGGACCTATGGCTACACCTTC,CASSYSTGTYGYTF
-,TRBJ1-2,TRBV5-1,15,TRBD1,TGCGCCAGCAGCCTCTGGACAGGGGGCAACTATGGCTACACCTTC,CASSLWTGGNYGYTF
-,TRBJ1-3,TRBV19,18,-,TGTGCCAGTTCTACAGTTGCCCCAATTTCTGCCTCTGGAAACACCATATATTTT,CASSTVAPISASGNTIYF
-,TRBJ2-5,TRBV5-1,14,-,TGCGCCAGCAGCGACGGGTCGCTCGAAGAGACCCAGTACTTC,CASSDGSLEETQYF
-,TRBJ2-5,TRBV7-2,16,-,TGTGCCAGCAGCCCCATTGATTGGCGGATCCAAGAGACCCAGTACTTC,CASSPIDWRIQETQYF
-,TRBJ1-5,TRBV5-1,14,TRBD1,TGCGCCAGCAGCCCGGGACAGGGCAATCAGCCCCAGCATTTT,CASSPGQGNQPQHF
-,TRBJ2-2,TRBV3-1/TRBV3-2,17,-,TGTGCCAGCAGCCAAGTACGTTCGCCGGTGAAGACCGGGGAGCTGTTTTTT,CASSQVRSPVKTGELFF
-,TRBJ2-1,TRBV19,11,-,TGTGCCAGTAGTACTGGGCCTGAGCAGTTCTTC,CASSTGPEQFF
-,TRBJ2-1,TRBV5-4,14,-,TGTGCCAGCAGCATCGGGGTTGCATACAATGAGCAGTTCTTC,CASSIGVAYNEQFF
-,TRBJ2-3,TRBV5-4,13,-,TGTGCCAGCAAGAGGGGCGGGGAGAATACGCAGTATTTT,CASKRGGENTQYF
-,TRBJ1-1,TRBV6-1,14,-,TGTGCCAGCAGTGAAGCGAGAGCTAACACTGAAGCTTTCTTT,CASSEARANTEAFF
-,TRBJ1-4,TRBV19,12,-,TGTGCCAGTATGGGCCGTGAGGAAAAACTGTTTTTT,CASMGREEKLFF
-,TRBJ2-1,TRBV9,15,TRBD2,TGTGCCAGCAGCGCCGGACTAGACTCCTACAATGAGCAGTTCTTC,CASSAGLDSYNEQFF
-,TRBJ2-2,TRBV16,15,-,TGTGCCAGCAGCCAAGGCAGTGCGAACACCGGGGAGCTGTTTTTT,CASSQGSANTGELFF
-,TRBJ2-1,TRBV9,16,TRBD2,TGTGCCAGCAGCGTAGTAGGAGCGGGGGGGTTCAATGAGCAGTTCTTC,CASSVVGAGGFNEQFF
-,TRBJ1-1,TRBV30,16,-,TGTGCCTGGAGTGTATGGGGACTTCGGCCGAACACTGAAGCTTTCTTT,CAWSVWGLRPNTEAFF
-,TRBJ2-5,TRBV12-5,12,-,TGTGCTAGTGGTTTGGATAGAGAGACCCAGTACTTC,CASGLDRETQYF
once,TRBJ2-1,TRBV5-4,14,TRBD2,TGTGCCAGCAGCCTAGCGGGGGCCTACAATGAGCAGTTCTTC,CASSLAGAYNEQFF
-,TRBJ2-5,TRBV7-8,16,TRBD2,TGTGCCAGCAGCTTAGGGCTAGCGGGGAGGGGAGAGACCCAGTACTTC,CASSLGLAGRGETQYF
-,TRBJ2-7,TRBV7-2,15,-,TGTGCCAGCAGCTTAGCAGGGGTGGAACCTTACGAGCAGTACTTC,CASSLAGVEPYEQYF
-,TRBJ2-1,TRBV28,17,TRBD2,TGTGCCAGCAGGCACGGGACTAGCGGGGGACGATACAATGAGCAGTTCTTC,CASRHGTSGGRYNEQFF
few,TRBJ1-3,TRBV3-1/TRBV3-2,15,-,TGTGCCAGCAGCCAAGGGGCAGGCAGGGGAAACACCATATATTTT,CASSQGAGRGNTIYF
-,TRBJ2-5,TRBV5-4,13,-,TGTGCCAGCAGCGGCGGCAGATCAGAGACCCAGTACTTC,CASSGGRSETQYF
-,TRBJ1-2,TRBV3-1/TRBV3-2,15,-,TGTGCCAGCAGCCCAGGGGAAGGCGGTGACTATGGCTACACCTTC,CASSPGEGGDYGYTF